One and the same sample provided the 2 T cell receptor beta chains below, sequenced in a study of blood T cell repertoires in COVID-19. Profiled with immunoSEQ multiplex PCR; TCRdb holds only in-frame clones, not every one. The sample contains roughly 390,000 clones, more than 70% of which appear only once. Sequenced: peripheral blood. The receptor source for this set is a woman in her 30s with COVID-19, enrolled during active disease.

The chain carries TRBV19 and TRBJ1-1; 7 nucleotides line up with TRBD1. Unmatched junction bases numbered 5, after V lost 7 bases and J lost 0 bases. Germline CDR1 is LNHDA and CDR2 is SQIVND (reference sequence). The CDR3 sequence is 14 residues long. CDR3 protein: CASTQDRMNTEAFF. The CDR3 region has the DNA TGTGCCAGTACCCAGGACAGGATGAACACTGAAGCTTTCTTT.

This clone occurred a few times. This sequence joins TRBV5-6 and TRBJ1-6; 9 nucleotides line up with TRBD1. This CDR3 has 17 amino acids. V was clipped by 3 bases and J by 0 bases; unmatched bases: 4. The germline gives CDR1 SGHDT, CDR2 YYEEEE. The CDR3 here is CASSSGTGSSYNSPLHF. The CDR3, as DNA: TGTGCCAGCAGCTCCGGGACAGGGAGCTCCTATAATTCACCCCTCCACTTT.